These 24 T cell receptor beta chains originate from one sample sequenced in a study of blood T cell repertoires in COVID-19. Produced via immunoSEQ multiplex PCR; TCRdb's table is partial and in-frame only. The top ten clones hold 3.9% of a sample with about 54,000 clones, 90% to 95% of them seen once. The sample comprised peripheral blood. The receptors come from a man aged 50-60 years with acute or convalescent COVID-19.

The rearrangement joins TRBV6-5 to TRBJ2-7; D gene uncertain. Trimming removed 0 bases at V and 3 bases at J, with 6 bases between. The CDR3 loop spans 13 amino acids. Per germline, CDR1 MNHEY and CDR2 SVGAGI. CDR3 sequence: CASSYSTVYEQYF. CDR3 in DNA: TGTGCCAGCAGTTACTCTACAGTCTACGAGCAGTACTTC.

V gene TRBV5-1 combines with J gene TRBJ1-3, with D uncertain. This CDR3 spans 15 amino acids. Between the trimmed V and J ends, which lost 2 bases and 0 bases, there was a span of 9 bases. In germline, CDR1 is SGHRS, CDR2 YFSETQ. CDR3 bases: TGCGCCAGCAGCTTTACGGTCGACTCTGGAAACACCATATATTTT. Translation: CASSFTVDSGNTIYF.

V usage is TRBV28 and J usage is TRBJ1-2, with 10 bases fitting TRBD1. V shed 6 bases, J shed 7 bases, and the junction held 5 bases outside the gene matches. The CDR3 runs to 13 residues. Germline loops: CDR1 MDHEN, CDR2 SYDVKM. Written as DNA, the CDR3 is TGTGCCAGCAGCTTCGGGACAGGGGTTGGCTACACCTTC. Its translation: CASSFGTGVGYTF.

The chain has TRBV3-1 (or the pseudogene TRBV3-2) and TRBJ2-5; tentatively, D is TRBD2 (6 bases). With 4 bases removed from V and 3 bases from J, the gap between germline ends came to 12 bases. This CDR3 is 14 amino acids long. Germline CDR1 reads LGHDT; CDR2 reads YNNKEL (reference sequence). The CDR3 spells CASSLSWGEETQYF. The CDR3, as DNA: TGTGCCAGCAGCCTCTCATGGGGGGAAGAGACCCAGTACTTC.

V is TRBV11-2 and J is TRBJ2-7; TRBD2 matches 8 bases. The CDR3 contains 14 residues. V shed 5 bases, J shed 0 bases, and the junction held 3 bases outside the gene matches. From germline, CDR1 is SGHAT and CDR2 FQNNGV. The CDR3 sequence: CASSRSGSSYEQYF. In nucleotides, the CDR3 is TGTGCCAGCAGCCGGAGCGGGAGCTCCTACGAGCAGTACTTC.

This chain connects TRBV6-5 to TRBJ1-2; D is possibly TRBD1 (6 bases). The V and J ends lost 6 bases and 9 bases respectively, with 14 bases between them. Germline loops: CDR1 MNHEY, CDR2 SVGAGI. The CDR3 extends over 12 amino acids. DNA for the CDR3: TGTGCCAGCAGGACAGGATTATCGAGCTACACCTTC. It yields the protein CASRTGLSSYTF.

The J gene is TRBJ2-2, the V gene TRBV5-1, with 10 bases identical to TRBD1. The J segment lost 6 bases and the V segment lost 0 bases, leaving 5 bases of the junction unmatched. CDR3 length: 16 residues. Germline values: CDR1 SGHRS, CDR2 YFSETQ. CDR3 sequence (DNA): TGCGCCAGCAGCTTGGCCTTAGGACAGGGGGCCGGGGAGCTGTTTTTT. Its translation is CASSLALGQGAGELFF.

The V and J genes are TRBV7-2 and TRBJ1-2, with D uncertain. This CDR3 region has 13 residues. V was shortened by 5 bases and J by 2 bases, with 9 bases between the two germline ends. Germline V gene lookup returns CDR1 SGHTA and CDR2 FQGNSA. The CDR3 region has the DNA TGTGCCAGCAGCACAACAGAGAACTATGGCTACACCTTC. This encodes CASSTTENYGYTF.

The V call is TRBV20-1, the J call TRBJ2-1; 7 bases match TRBD2. The V segment lost 3 bases and the J segment 0 bases; nucleotides outside the gene matches: 8. The CDR3 has 16 residues. Germline V gives CDR1 DFQATT, CDR2 SNEGSKA (reference sequence). CDR3 sequence: CSASRLATPSYNEQFF. The CDR3, as DNA: TGCAGTGCTAGTAGACTAGCCACCCCCTCCTACAATGAGCAGTTCTTC.

This chain uses TRBV5-4 with TRBJ2-1; the match to TRBD2 covers 7 bases. Trimming took 4 bases from V and 8 from J; bases not matched to a gene: 12. CDR3 length equals 15 residues. Germline V gives CDR1 SGHNT, CDR2 YYREEE (reference sequence). The DNA for the CDR3 is TGTGCCAGCAGCGCCGGAGGGGCGGGAGTAGATGAGCAGTTCTTC. Protein product: CASSAGGAGVDEQFF.

The chain is built from TRBV3-1 (or the pseudogene TRBV3-2) and TRBJ1-1, with 10 bases that match TRBD1. CDR1 LGHDT and CDR2 YNNKEL come from the germline V gene (reference sequence). The CDR3 is 14 residues long. J gave up 9 bases and V 3 bases, and 7 bases lay outside the gene matches. The CDR3 DNA reads as TGTGCCAGCAGCCACCGACAGGGGGCAGATCAAGCTTTCTTT. Translating it yields CASSHRQGADQAFF.

The J gene is TRBJ1-2, the V gene TRBV5-1; TRBD1 matches 10 bases. Trimming at V came to 3 bases and at J to 7 bases, leaving 6 bases not matched to a gene. The CDR3 is made up of 14 amino acids. Germline assignment: CDR1 SGHRS and CDR2 YFSETQ. CDR3 in DNA: TGCGCCAGCAGCTCGACAGGACAGGGGGGTGGCTACACCTTC. Translated: CASSSTGQGGGYTF. The full variable domain, with the rest looked up from reference TRBV5-1 and TRBJ1-2, is KAGVTQTPRYLIKTRGQQVTLSCSPISGHRSVSWYQQTPGQGLQFLFEYFSETQRNKGNFPGRFSGRQFSNSRSEMNVSTLELGDSALYLCASSSTGQGGGYTFGSGTRLTVV.

This clone was recorded only once. Germline and junction disagree at one end, which may indicate a read error. The chain couples TRBV5-1 to TRBJ2-3; TRBD2 is a possible D gene (6 bases). The V gene's germline CDR1 is SGHRS and CDR2 YFSETQ. The CDR3 has 9 amino acids. DNA of the CDR3: TGCGCCAACGATACCGCGGAGGGTTTT. This codes for CANDTAEGF.

CDR3 region: CASSDGRGSSTDTQYF. The CDR3 DNA sequence: TGTGCCAGCAGTGACGGTCGGGGTTCTAGCACAGATACGCAGTATTTT. The gene calls are TRBV6-1 and TRBJ2-3; TRBD2 is a possible D gene (5 bases). Germline-derived CDR1 and CDR2 are MNHNS and SASEGT. Trimming cost V 3 bases and J 0 bases, with 13 bases left between them. The CDR3 totals 16 residues.

The rearrangement joins TRBV19 to TRBJ1-2; D not certain. The CDR3 is made up of 13 amino acids. Deletions cut 5 bases from V and 9 bases from J, with 16 bases between. Per the germline V gene, CDR1 is LNHDA and CDR2 is SQIVND (reference sequence). The DNA of the CDR3 is TGTGCCAGTAGTCCCCTACAGACGCTGCGCTACACCTTC. Encoded protein: CASSPLQTLRYTF.

This clone came up a few times. This chain connects TRBV4-1 to TRBJ1-5; 7 nucleotides agree with TRBD1. J gave up 6 bases and V 0 bases, and 8 bases lay outside the gene matches. The CDR3 has 16 residues. CDR1 and CDR2 (germline): MGHRA, YSYEKL. CDR3 sequence: CASSQEGGGSLQPQHF. DNA for the CDR3: TGCGCCAGCAGCCAAGAAGGAGGGGGCTCGCTTCAGCCCCAGCATTTT.

This clone was counted once. The genes are TRBV5-4 and TRBJ2-2, with 9 bases matching TRBD1. V was pared by 6 bases and J by 5 bases, with 11 bases of the junction left unmatched. The CDR3 consists of 16 residues. Germline loops: CDR1 SGHNT, CDR2 YYREEE (reference sequence). CDR3 in DNA: TGTGCCAGCAACAACTTCACAGGGGGCAGAACCGGGGAGCTGTTTTTT. It specifies CASNNFTGGRTGELFF. Full variable domain (missing parts from reference TRBV5-4 and TRBJ2-2): ETGVTQSPTHLIKTRGQQVTLRCSSQSGHNTVSWYQQALGQGPQFIFQYYREEENGRGNFPPRFSGLQFPNYSSELNVNALELDDSALYLCASNNFTGGRTGELFFGEGSRLTVL.

The chain couples TRBV18 to TRBJ1-6; 10 bases agree with TRBD1. The CDR3 totals 15 residues. CDR1 is KGHSH, CDR2 LQKENI, per germline. The ends lost 3 bases at V and 8 bases at J; junction bases unmatched: 4. CDR3 DNA sequence: TGTGCCAGCTCACCGCTCGGGACAGGGGATTCACCCCTCCACTTT. Translation: CASSPLGTGDSPLHF.

This chain links TRBV11-2 with TRBJ2-1, with no clear D. Trimming removed 5 bases from V and 2 bases from J, with 10 bases in between. Germline V gene lookup returns CDR1 SGHAT and CDR2 FQNNGV. This CDR3 is 14 amino acids long. The CDR3 reads CASSHSRAYNEQFF. CDR3 sequence (DNA): TGTGCCAGCAGCCACTCTCGGGCCTACAATGAGCAGTTCTTC.

This chain links TRBV12-3 or TRBV12-4 with TRBJ1-1, with unresolved D. The CDR3 consists of 13 residues. The V end was cut by 5 bases, the J end by 0 bases, with 7 bases between. The DNA of the CDR3 is TGTGCCAGCAGTCTAAGATTGAACACTGAAGCTTTCTTT. It encodes CASSLRLNTEAFF.

The genes are TRBV2 and TRBJ2-2; no definite D call. Germline V lookup: CDR1 SNHLY, CDR2 FYNNEI. CDR3 length: 12 amino acids. V was shortened by 6 bases and J by 5 bases, with 7 bases between the two germline ends. Written as DNA, the CDR3 is TGTGCCAGCAGAACCGAGACCGGGGAGCTGTTTTTT. Its protein is CASRTETGELFF.

The chain has TRBV14 and TRBJ1-6; D unclear. This CDR3 spans 15 amino acids. V lost 2 bases to trimming and J lost 7 bases, with 12 bases between them. Germline CDR1 reads SGHDN; CDR2 reads FVKESK. CDR3 nucleotides: TGTGCCAGCAGCCAAAGCGGGAGTAACAATTCACCCCTCCACTTT. It is translated as CASSQSGSNNSPLHF. Full variable domain (missing parts from reference TRBV14 and TRBJ1-6): EAGVTQFPSHSVIEKGQTVTLRCDPISGHDNLYWYRRVMGKEIKFLLHFVKESKQDESGMPNNRFLAERTGGTYSTLKVQPAELEDSGVYFCASSQSGSNNSPLHFGNGTRLTVT.

The chain uses TRBV7-6 and TRBJ2-3; TRBD2 aligns across 9 bases. The length of the CDR3 is 15 residues. V was clipped by 6 bases and J by 4 bases; unmatched bases: 8. Germline assignment: CDR1 SGHVS and CDR2 FNYEAQ. The CDR3, as DNA: TGTGCCAGCAGAAATAGCGGGAGTGGCGCAGATACGCAGTATTTT. Amino acid sequence: CASRNSGSGADTQYF.

This clone has more than one count but fewer than ten. This chain links TRBV7-4 with TRBJ2-2; a possible D gene is TRBD2 (6 bases). The ends were cut back, 1 base at V and 3 bases at J, with 15 bases in the middle. Germline CDR1 and CDR2: SGHVT and SQSDAQ. The CDR3 is 17 amino acids. The CDR3 nucleotides are TGTGCCAGCAGCTTAGTACTAGCATTGATCCACACCGGGGAGCTGTTTTTT. It specifies CASSLVLALIHTGELFF.